These 32 T cell receptor beta chains came from one sample sequenced in a study of CD8+ T cells in alopecia areata. Extracted from the samples, RNA was reverse transcribed into cDNA to serve as the sequencing template. Profiling relied on immunoSEQ multiplex PCR, and the TCRdb table lists in-frame clones only, not all of them. This table holds 120,000 to 150,000 clones, around 87% found once. The starting material was CD8+ T cells sorted from blood, obtained at week 0. All receptors derive from a human donor with alopecia areata.

The chain combines TRBV19 with TRBJ1-5, with D possibly being TRBD1 (6 bases). The V end lost 3 bases, the J end lost 5 bases, and 14 bases lay between the germline ends. From germline, CDR1 is LNHDA and CDR2 SQIVND (reference sequence). The CDR3 runs to 15 residues. CDR3 DNA: TGTGCCAGTAGTATCGGCGGACAGAGCCATCAGCCCCAGCATTTT. Residues: CASSIGGQSHQPQHF.

This chain uses TRBV30 with TRBJ2-1; D perhaps matches TRBD2 (6 bases). Germline V gene data show CDR1 as GTSNPN and CDR2 as SVGIG (reference sequence). Trimming removed 1 base at V and 9 bases at J, with 16 bases between. The CDR3 is 14 residues long. Here the CDR3 reads CAWSATGRGTEQFF. For the CDR3, the DNA is TGTGCCTGGAGTGCAACGGGACGGGGGACTGAGCAGTTCTTC.

This sequence joins TRBV9 and TRBJ1-5, with 7 nucleotides matching TRBD1. V lost 4 bases and J lost 0; bases outside the gene matches: 10. There are 17 residues in the CDR3. Germline CDR1 is SGDLS and CDR2 is YYNGEE. The CDR3 loop reads CASSPGTDIHSNQPQHF. CDR3 in DNA: TGTGCCAGCAGCCCTGGGACAGATATTCATAGCAATCAGCCCCAGCATTTT.

This clone was counted between two and nine times. The V and J genes are TRBV7-9 and TRBJ2-7, with 7 positions matching TRBD2. Looked up from germline, CDR1 is SEHNR and CDR2 is FQNEAQ (reference sequence). The CDR3 runs 16 residues. V gave up 8 bases and J gave up 0 bases; unmatched junction bases: 13. CDR3 amino acids: CASSTVLADSSYEQYF. The CDR3 coding sequence is TGTGCCAGCTCGACCGTCCTAGCGGATAGCTCCTACGAGCAGTACTTC.

The J gene is TRBJ2-7, the V gene TRBV27; TRBD2 might be the D (5 bases). Germline CDR1 is MNHEY and CDR2 is SMNVEV (reference sequence). V was clipped by 6 bases and J by 3 bases, with 9 bases between them. The CDR3 is 12 amino acids. The CDR3 spells CASSPGDYEQYF. The CDR3 DNA follows: TGTGCCAGCAGCCCCGGGGACTACGAGCAGTACTTC.

The V gene is TRBV11-2, the J gene TRBJ2-7; D not certain. This CDR3 contains 13 residues. Looked up from germline, CDR1 is SGHAT and CDR2 is FQNNGV. V shed 1 base and J shed 3 bases, with 7 bases lying between them. The CDR3 is CASSLGSDYEQYF. CDR3 in DNA: TGTGCCAGCAGCTTAGGATCGGACTACGAGCAGTACTTC.

This chain links TRBV11-2 with TRBJ2-7; unclear D gene. The germline CDR1 and CDR2 sequences are SGHAT and FQNNGV. Trimming stripped 0 bases from V and 3 bases from J, with 6 bases between. CDR3 length: 13 amino acids. Here the CDR3 DNA reads TGTGCCAGCAGCTTAGAGGTTAACTACGAGCAGTACTTC. It codes for CASSLEVNYEQYF.

This clone was recorded only once. V and J are TRBV19 and TRBJ2-2; D might be TRBD2 (6 bases). V was pared by 3 bases and J by 5 bases, with 16 bases between. The CDR3 is 16 amino acids. The V gene's germline CDR1 is LNHDA and CDR2 SQIVND (reference sequence). As DNA, the CDR3 is TGTGCCAGTAGTATTGTTGGGACTGGTGGGACCGGGGAGCTGTTTTTT. Translated, it gives CASSIVGTGGTGELFF.

The chain couples TRBV29-1 to TRBJ2-7; D may be TRBD1 or TRBD2 (5 bases each). CDR3 length: 13 residues. Trimming stripped 8 bases from V and 0 bases from J, with 14 bases between. The germline V gene has CDR1 SQVTM and CDR2 ANQGSEA. The CDR3 region has the DNA TGCAGCTCCCGGGACGTCAACTCCTACGAGCAGTACTTC. Protein sequence: CSSRDVNSYEQYF.

The rearrangement links TRBV27 to TRBJ1-5; D is undetermined. The CDR3 is 15 residues long. Trimming cost V 2 bases and J 0 bases, with 8 bases left between them. The germline V gene encodes CDR1 MNHEY and CDR2 SMNVEV (reference sequence). The CDR3 DNA sequence: TGTGCCAGCAGTTTACTCGCGGATAGCAATCAGCCCCAGCATTTT. Translation gives CASSLLADSNQPQHF.

The table lists this clone with a count of one. V usage is TRBV5-1 and J usage is TRBJ2-1; 8 bases match TRBD2. CDR3 length equals 17 residues. Looked up from germline, CDR1 is SGHRS and CDR2 is YFSETQ. V gave up 1 base and J gave up 5 bases; unmatched junction bases: 11. The chain's CDR3 is CASSLRGAGEPDNEQFF. CDR3 bases: TGCGCCAGCAGCTTGAGAGGAGCGGGGGAACCCGACAATGAGCAGTTCTTC.

The gene calls are TRBV27 and TRBJ2-3; TRBD2 agrees at 10 bases. Germline assignment: CDR1 MNHEY and CDR2 SMNVEV (reference sequence). V was clipped by 2 bases and J by 6 bases; unmatched bases: 8. CDR3 length equals 16 residues. CDR3 amino acids: CASSLISGGSADTQYF. The CDR3 DNA follows: TGTGCCAGCAGTTTAATTAGCGGGGGGTCTGCGGATACGCAGTATTTT.

The chain employs TRBV28 and TRBJ2-7, with D possibly TRBD2 on 6 matching bases. V shed 4 bases and J shed 6 bases, with 16 bases lying between them. The CDR3 has 14 amino acids. CDR1 is MDHEN, CDR2 SYDVKM, per germline. This CDR3 is CASSWLSGEGEQYF. CDR3 nucleotides: TGTGCCAGCAGTTGGTTGTCGGGAGAAGGCGAGCAGTACTTC.

The chain uses TRBV27 and TRBJ2-1; 10 bases map to TRBD1. The CDR3 runs 15 residues. J was trimmed by 6 bases and V by 5 bases; bases with no gene match: 7. In germline, CDR1 is MNHEY, CDR2 SMNVEV (reference sequence). The DNA of the CDR3 is TGTGCCAGCAGTCCCGGGACAGGGGTGGGCAATGAGCAGTTCTTC. Amino acids: CASSPGTGVGNEQFF.

This rearrangement joins TRBV5-6 to TRBJ2-1; 12 bases are shared with TRBD2. This CDR3 is 15 amino acids long. CDR1 and CDR2 from the germline V gene are SGHDT and YYEEEE. The junction had 6 bases not matched to a gene; V was cut back by 5 bases and J by 6 bases. CDR3 sequence: CASSYGTSGFNEQFF. As DNA, the CDR3 is TGTGCCAGCAGTTACGGGACTAGCGGGTTCAATGAGCAGTTCTTC.

The chain has TRBV29-1 and TRBJ2-1; a possible D gene is TRBD1 (6 bases). V gave up 0 bases and J gave up 4 bases, with 10 bases separating them. The CDR3 runs to 14 residues. Looked up from germline, CDR1 is SQVTM and CDR2 is ANQGSEA. The CDR3 DNA reads TGCAGCGTTGAAGAGCCCAGGGGATACAATGAGCAGTTCTTC. This sequence encodes CSVEEPRGYNEQFF.

The chain joins TRBV29-1 to TRBJ1-4; no reliable D call. V lost 5 bases, J lost 8 bases, and 15 bases lay in between. There are 13 residues in the CDR3. The germline V gene has CDR1 SQVTM and CDR2 ANQGSEA. The CDR3 sequence: CSVPTELGEKLFF. The DNA for the CDR3 is TGCAGCGTTCCTACAGAGTTAGGCGAAAAACTGTTTTTT.

V usage is TRBV6-6 and J usage is TRBJ1-5, with D perhaps TRBD1 (5 bases). CDR1 is MNHNY and CDR2 is SVGAGI in the germline V gene (reference sequence). V gave up 3 bases and J gave up 5 bases, with 17 bases separating them. The CDR3 has 16 residues. The chain's CDR3 is CASSYESARGYQPQHF. The CDR3 DNA is TGTGCCAGCAGTTATGAGAGTGCTAGGGGTTATCAGCCCCAGCATTTT.

The sample holds one count of this clone. The chain is built from TRBV27 and TRBJ1-2, with TRBD1 as a possible D gene (5 bases). V lost 0 bases and J lost 4, with 9 bases in between. Germline V lookup: CDR1 MNHEY, CDR2 SMNVEV (reference sequence). The CDR3 is 14 amino acids. CDR3 DNA sequence: TGTGCCAGCAGTTTATCTCGACAGACCTATGGCTACACCTTC. It is translated as CASSLSRQTYGYTF.

A note on this clone: Other DNA sequences in this specimen translate into the identical CDR3. The chain is built from TRBV19 and TRBJ2-7; 11 bases fit TRBD2. Germline V gene data show CDR1 as LNHDA and CDR2 as SQIVND (reference sequence). This CDR3 spans 14 amino acids. V shed 5 bases and J 3 bases; nucleotides not matched to a gene: 3. CDR3 protein: CASSPGTSGYEQYF. The DNA for the CDR3 is TGTGCCAGTAGTCCTGGGACTAGCGGCTACGAGCAGTACTTC.

This clone came up once. The chain links TRBV20-1 to TRBJ1-2; D not certain. V dropped 6 bases and J dropped 8 bases, with 7 bases sitting between them. Germline CDR1 reads DFQATT; CDR2 reads SNEGSKA (reference sequence). CDR3 length: 9 amino acids. CDR3 in amino acids: CSAVEGYTF. The CDR3 DNA follows: TGCAGTGCAGTCGAGGGCTACACCTTC.

This rearrangement joins TRBV6-5 to TRBJ2-7; 8 bases are a match to TRBD2. J gave up 3 bases and V 2 bases, and 3 bases lay outside the gene matches. The CDR3 consists of 14 residues. Germline values: CDR1 MNHEY, CDR2 SVGAGI. As DNA, the CDR3 is TGTGCCAGCAGTTACAGCAGCGGGAGCTACGAGCAGTACTTC. Translated, it gives CASSYSSGSYEQYF.

The count of this clone is one. This chain uses TRBV7-9 with TRBJ2-5, with 7 bases lining up with TRBD2. The J call is uncertain, as TRBJ2-7 better fits the DNA end. The CDR3 runs 13 residues. Germline-derived CDR1 and CDR2 are SEHNR and FQNEAQ (reference sequence). The CDR3 sequence is CASTGEGPYEQYF. As DNA, the CDR3 is TGTGCCAGCACGGGGGAGGGCCCCTACGAGCAGTACTTC.

CDR3 region: CASSYGVQGTGELFF. CDR3 nucleotides: TGTGCCAGCAGTTACGGGGTACAGGGTACCGGGGAGCTGTTTTTT. The chain has TRBV6-5 and TRBJ2-2, with D maybe TRBD1 (6 bases). Germline V lookup: CDR1 MNHEY, CDR2 SVGAGI. V was cut by 2 bases and J by 5 bases, with 12 bases left in between. The CDR3 has 15 amino acids.

In DNA form, the CDR3 reads TGTGCCAGCAGTGTTTGGACAGAACCTAACTATGGCTACACCTTC. Translating it yields CASSVWTEPNYGYTF. The chain is built from TRBV2 and TRBJ1-2; tentatively, D is TRBD1 (6 bases). CDR1 and CDR2 (germline): SNHLY, FYNNEI. The CDR3 covers 15 residues. V dropped 4 bases and J dropped 0 bases, with 12 bases sitting between them.

This clone was found a few times. This chain uses TRBV5-1 with TRBJ2-3; TRBD1 matches at 10 bases. This CDR3 is 15 amino acids long. CDR1 SGHRS and CDR2 YFSETQ come from the germline V gene. V trimming: 4 bases; J trimming: 5 bases; junction bases outside the gene matches: 7. The CDR3 loop is CASSRGQGGGDTQYF. The DNA of the CDR3 is TGCGCCAGCAGCCGCGGACAGGGGGGAGGAGATACGCAGTATTTT.

The V and J genes are TRBV13 and TRBJ2-1; 8 nucleotides match TRBD2. Germline V gives CDR1 PRHDT, CDR2 FYEKMQ (reference sequence). The J segment lost 4 bases and the V segment lost 5 bases, leaving 7 bases of the junction unmatched. This CDR3 has 15 residues. CDR3 in amino acids: CASSRSSGPYNEQFF. In nucleotides, the CDR3 is TGTGCCAGCAGCCGCTCTAGCGGGCCTTACAATGAGCAGTTCTTC.

The rearrangement links TRBV29-1 to TRBJ2-3; TRBD1 agrees at 9 bases. Germline trimming cut 3 bases from V and 5 bases from J; bases unmatched to any gene: 6. This CDR3 is 14 amino acids long. Germline lookup yields CDR1 SQVTM and CDR2 ANQGSEA. CDR3 in amino acids: CSVDQDRGLDTQYF. The DNA for the CDR3 is TGCAGCGTTGACCAGGACAGGGGCTTAGATACGCAGTATTTT.

The genes are TRBV30 and TRBJ2-1, with a possible D match to TRBD2 (5 bases). The V end was cut by 0 bases, the J end by 1 base, with 10 bases between. The V gene's germline CDR1 is GTSNPN and CDR2 SVGIG (reference sequence). The CDR3 has 15 residues. The CDR3 DNA follows: TGTGCCTGGAGTGTAAGGCTAGCATCCTACAATGAGCAGTTCTTC. Amino acids: CAWSVRLASYNEQFF.

The genes are TRBV25-1 and TRBJ2-7; 9 nucleotides align to TRBD1. Trimming cost V 10 bases and J 1 base; bases outside gene matches: 5. The CDR3 is 13 residues long. CDR1 is MGHDK and CDR2 is SYGVNS in the germline V gene. This CDR3 is CATGDRASYEQYF. The CDR3 bases are TGTGCCACCGGGGACAGGGCGTCCTACGAGCAGTACTTC.

V and J are TRBV23-1 and TRBJ2-1; D possibly corresponds to TRBD2 (5 bases). TRBV23-1 is an ORF, and what it does is uncertain. This CDR3 contains 14 residues. V was trimmed by 6 bases and J by 8 bases, leaving 17 bases between them. The CDR3 DNA follows: TGCGCCAGCAGACGCAGATTCCTCGGGGATGAGCAGTTCTTC. Translation gives CASRRRFLGDEQFF.

V and J are TRBV14 and TRBJ2-7; 9 nucleotides line up with TRBD1. J lost 4 bases, V lost 4 bases, and 11 bases had no gene match. The CDR3 extends over 16 amino acids. Per germline, CDR1 SGHDN and CDR2 FVKESK. This CDR3 is CASSPARGTGRYEQYF. For the CDR3, the DNA is TGTGCCAGCAGCCCCGCTAGGGGGACAGGGAGGTACGAGCAGTACTTC.